This TCR beta chain derives from a study of cytomegalovirus exposure and HLA in healthy donors. Between the trimmed V and J ends, which lost 6 bases and 5 bases, there was a span of 13 bases. Germline CDR1 reads MNHNY; CDR2 reads SVGAGI (reference sequence). The CDR3 consists of 13 residues. The PCR made use of 60 Vbeta and 13 Jbeta primers. Generated by immunoSEQ multiplex PCR, the TCRdb table keeps only in-frame clones and is missing some. Altogether about 160,000 clones are present, approximately 82% being singletons, with the ten largest covering 4% to 5.5%. The V gene is TRBV6-6, the J gene TRBJ1-1; TRBD1 might be the D (6 bases). This TCR came from a male donor in good health and CMV-seronegative. The sequenced sample consisted of PBMCs. The CDR3 DNA reads as TGTGCCAGCAGAACGGACAGAGGGACTGAAGCTTTCTTT. It specifies CASRTDRGTEAFF.